Listed below are T cell receptor beta chains from one sample, sequenced in a study of tumor-infiltrating lymphocytes in localized non-small cell lung cancer. TCRdb keeps only in-frame clones here, not all; method: immunoSEQ multiplex PCR. The data show about 6,000 clones, about 80% seen once. The sample was lung tumor tissue. The receptors were gathered from a human donor with non-small cell lung cancer. The CDR3 runs from the conserved cysteine through the conserved F or W. D genes are given only for firm matches. Size values are once, few and many counts, or a class for expanded clones, and some rows have none.

abundance: NA; v_gene: TRBV9; j_gene: TRBJ2-1; d_gene: NA; CDR3aa: CASSVRAGGTYNEQFF; CDR3nt: TGTGCCAGCAGCGTCCGAGCTGGGGGCACCTACAATGAGCAGTTCTTC
abundance: few; v_gene: TRBV28; j_gene: TRBJ1-1; d_gene: TRBD1; CDR3aa: CASRGQGEAEAFF; CDR3nt: TGTGCCAGCAGGGGACAGGGGGAGGCTGAAGCTTTCTTT
abundance: NA; v_gene: TRBV19; j_gene: TRBJ2-7; d_gene: NA; CDR3aa: CASEGELRSYEQYF; CDR3nt: TGTGCCAGTGAAGGAGAACTTAGATCCTACGAGCAGTACTTC
abundance: NA; v_gene: TRBV30; j_gene: TRBJ1-3; d_gene: NA; CDR3aa: CAWSHPRQRLSGNTIYF; CDR3nt: TGTGCCTGGAGTCATCCTAGACAGCGTCTCTCTGGAAACACCATATATTTT
abundance: NA; v_gene: TRBV2; j_gene: TRBJ2-7; d_gene: TRBD2; CDR3aa: CASSKRGSSYEQYF; CDR3nt: TGTGCCAGCAGTAAGCGGGGAAGCTCCTACGAGCAGTACTTC
abundance: NA; v_gene: TRBV28; j_gene: TRBJ2-7; d_gene: NA; CDR3aa: CASSSWNEQYF; CDR3nt: TGTGCCAGCAGCTCCTGGAACGAGCAGTACTTC
abundance: NA; v_gene: TRBV9; j_gene: TRBJ2-2; d_gene: TRBD2; CDR3aa: CASGGGGATGELFF; CDR3nt: TGTGCCAGCGGGGGCGGGGGGGCAACCGGGGAGCTGTTTTTT
abundance: NA; v_gene: TRBV5-1; j_gene: TRBJ2-3; d_gene: NA; CDR3aa: CASSVGLAADTQYF; CDR3nt: TGCGCCAGCAGCGTGGGGTTAGCGGCAGATACGCAGTATTTT
abundance: few; v_gene: TRBV2; j_gene: TRBJ1-1; d_gene: NA; CDR3aa: CASRETELNTEAFF; CDR3nt: TGTGCCAGCAGGGAGACAGAACTCAACACTGAAGCTTTCTTT
abundance: NA; v_gene: TRBV10-1; j_gene: TRBJ2-5; d_gene: NA; CDR3aa: CASSESGGLETQYF; CDR3nt: TGCGCCAGCAGTGAGTCTGGGGGATTGGAGACCCAGTACTTC
abundance: NA; v_gene: TRBV5-6; j_gene: TRBJ2-5; d_gene: NA; CDR3aa: CASSSLQVRQETQYF; CDR3nt: TGTGCCAGCAGCTCGCTCCAAGTTCGGCAAGAGACCCAGTACTTC
abundance: once; v_gene: TRBV7-2; j_gene: TRBJ1-5; d_gene: NA; CDR3aa: CASSSSRGGTIHQPQHF; CDR3nt: TGTGCCAGCAGCTCATCACGGGGGGGGACAATTCATCAGCCCCAGCATTTT
abundance: NA; v_gene: TRBV11-3; j_gene: TRBJ2-7; d_gene: NA; CDR3aa: CASSFQSPPWGEQYF; CDR3nt: TGTGCCAGCAGCTTTCAGTCGCCACCTTGGGGCGAGCAGTACTTC
abundance: NA; v_gene: TRBV7-2; j_gene: TRBJ2-7; d_gene: NA; CDR3aa: CASSLTVAYEQYF; CDR3nt: TGTGCCAGCAGTTTAACGGTTGCCTACGAGCAGTACTTC
abundance: NA; v_gene: TRBV7-9; j_gene: TRBJ2-7; d_gene: NA; CDR3aa: CASSLEQRLPYEQYF; CDR3nt: TGTGCCAGCAGCTTAGAGCAGCGATTACCCTACGAGCAGTACTTC
abundance: NA; v_gene: TRBV18; j_gene: TRBJ1-6; d_gene: TRBD1; CDR3aa: CASSPGQGVDSPLHF; CDR3nt: TGTGCCAGCTCACCCGGACAGGGGGTCGATTCACCCCTCCACTTT
abundance: NA; v_gene: TRBV13; j_gene: TRBJ1-3; d_gene: NA; CDR3aa: CASSARRGRNSGNTIYF; CDR3nt: TGTGCCAGCAGCGCCCGCCGGGGACGGAACTCTGGAAACACCATATATTTT
abundance: few; v_gene: TRBV6-1; j_gene: TRBJ1-2; d_gene: NA; CDR3aa: CASSPRADGYTF; CDR3nt: TGTGCCAGCAGTCCCAGGGCGGATGGCTACACCTTC
abundance: NA; v_gene: TRBV6-6; j_gene: TRBJ1-2; d_gene: NA; CDR3aa: CASGRGTFYGYTF; CDR3nt: TGTGCCAGCGGGCGCGGGACATTCTATGGCTACACCTTC